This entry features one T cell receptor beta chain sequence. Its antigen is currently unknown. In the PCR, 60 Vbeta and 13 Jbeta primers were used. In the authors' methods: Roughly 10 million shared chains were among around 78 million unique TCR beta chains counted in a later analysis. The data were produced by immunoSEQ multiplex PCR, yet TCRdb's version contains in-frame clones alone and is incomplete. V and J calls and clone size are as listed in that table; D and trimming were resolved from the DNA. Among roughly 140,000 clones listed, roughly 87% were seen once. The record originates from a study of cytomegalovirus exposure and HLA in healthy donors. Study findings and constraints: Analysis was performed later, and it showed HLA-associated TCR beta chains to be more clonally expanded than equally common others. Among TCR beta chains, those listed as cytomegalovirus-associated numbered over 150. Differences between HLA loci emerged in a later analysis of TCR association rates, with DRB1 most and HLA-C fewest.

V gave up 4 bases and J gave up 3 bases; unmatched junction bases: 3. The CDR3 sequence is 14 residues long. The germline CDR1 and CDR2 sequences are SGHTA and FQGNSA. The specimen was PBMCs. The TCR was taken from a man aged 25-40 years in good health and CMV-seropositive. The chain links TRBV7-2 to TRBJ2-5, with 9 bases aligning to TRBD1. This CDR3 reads CASSSRTGEETQYF. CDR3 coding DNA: TGTGCCAGCAGCTCCAGGACAGGGGAAGAGACCCAGTACTTC.